The 28 T cell receptor beta chains below come from one sample, sequenced in a study of beta chain features in type 1 diabetes. Findings of the study overall: Moderate but significant shortening of TCRB CDR3s was recorded in all four CD4+ subsets from Type 1 diabetes patients.

The sequenced template was cDNA made from the entire isolated RNA. Sequencing was performed with immunoSEQ multiplex PCR; in TCRdb, only in-frame clones are kept and a portion is missing. The profile covers 160,000 or so clones, with approximately 10% appearing a single time and around 0.64% taken by the ten largest. Their cognate antigens are unknown. The sequenced sample consisted of central memory CD4+ T cells from blood. The receptors were sampled from a woman in her twenties or thirties with type 1 diabetes.

This clone was counted only a few times. The chain links TRBV4-1 to TRBJ2-5; D uncertain. With 1 base removed from V and 0 bases from J, the gap between germline ends came to 6 bases. The V gene's germline CDR1 is MGHRA and CDR2 YSYEKL. The CDR3 has 14 residues. CDR3 nucleotides: TGCGCCAGCAGCCAAGGTCACTACCAAGAGACCCAGTACTTC. Translation: CASSQGHYQETQYF.

The chain couples TRBV7-6 to TRBJ2-1; TRBD2 matches 12 bases. V gave up 2 bases and J gave up 11 bases; unmatched junction bases: 7. Germline V CDR1 and CDR2: SGHVS, FNYEAQ. This CDR3 region has 15 residues. The CDR3 DNA reads as TGTGCCAGCAGCTTAACAGGACTAGCGGGATCCAAGCAGTTCTTC. Protein: CASSLTGLAGSKQFF.

The chain employs TRBV30 and TRBJ2-7; TRBD1 aligns across 7 bases. From germline, CDR1 is GTSNPN and CDR2 SVGIG (reference sequence). V was clipped by 1 base and J by 0 bases; unmatched bases: 6. The CDR3 sequence is 15 residues long. CDR3 sequence: CAWSDRGRSSYEQYF. The CDR3 DNA reads as TGTGCCTGGAGTGACAGGGGAAGGAGCTCCTACGAGCAGTACTTC.

The rearrangement uses TRBV6-5 and TRBJ1-1, with 7 bases matching TRBD1. Looked up from germline, CDR1 is MNHEY and CDR2 is SVGAGI. This CDR3 has 15 residues. Germline trimming cut 4 bases from V and 1 base from J; bases unmatched to any gene: 6. The CDR3 sequence: CASSSLQGWNTEAFF. CDR3 DNA sequence: TGTGCCAGCAGTTCCCTACAGGGGTGGAACACTGAAGCTTTCTTT.

This clone was recorded a few times. The chain links TRBV9 to TRBJ2-7; 9 positions agree with TRBD1. The CDR3 runs to 15 residues. CDR1 SGDLS and CDR2 YYNGEE come from the germline V gene. Germline trimming cut 0 bases from V and 0 bases from J; bases unmatched to any gene: 1. CDR3 loop: CASSVEDRGSYEQYF. The CDR3 nucleotides read TGTGCCAGCAGCGTAGAGGACAGGGGCTCCTACGAGCAGTACTTC.

V gene TRBV6-1 combines with J gene TRBJ2-7; 9 nucleotides align to TRBD1. CDR1 is MNHNS, CDR2 SASEGT, per germline. The CDR3 is 14 amino acids. V was clipped by 6 bases and J by 4 bases; unmatched bases: 7. CDR3 residues: CASRKGQGPYEQYF. The CDR3 DNA reads TGTGCCAGCAGGAAGGGACAGGGCCCTTACGAGCAGTACTTC.

This chain connects TRBV21-1 to TRBJ2-6; the table's D call, TRBD1, has no DNA check behind it. TRBV21-1 is recorded as a pseudogene. The CDR3 runs to 17 residues. In DNA, the CDR3 is TGTGCCAGCAGCATCCGGGACAGGGGGTCTGGGGCCAACGTCCTGACTTTC. As protein: CASSIRDRGSGANVLTF.

This chain links TRBV12-2 with TRBJ1-1. TRBV12-2 is tagged as a pseudogene. There are 13 residues in the CDR3. CDR3 bases: TGTGCCAGCACCATGGGGGGACGTACTGAAGCTTTCTTT. Encoded protein: CASTMGGRTEAFF.

This clone was observed a few times. This chain uses TRBV7-6 with TRBJ2-7; 10 nucleotides line up with TRBD1. Trimming at V came to 3 bases and at J to 4 bases, leaving 6 bases not matched to a gene. The CDR3 is made up of 15 amino acids. Germline loops: CDR1 SGHVS, CDR2 FNYEAQ. The CDR3, as DNA: TGTGCCAGCAGCTTCCAACCGGGACAGGGGTACGAGCAGTACTTC. Its protein product is CASSFQPGQGYEQYF.

This clone was counted between two and nine times. The chain employs TRBV4-2 and TRBJ2-7; D uncertain. The V end was cut by 1 base, the J end by 0 bases, with 13 bases between. The CDR3 runs 16 residues. CDR1 LGHNA and CDR2 YNFKEQ come from the germline V gene. CDR3 loop: CASSQGVNSDSYEQYF. CDR3 nucleotide sequence: TGTGCCAGCAGCCAAGGTGTGAACTCCGACTCCTACGAGCAGTACTTC.

This clone was found a few times. The chain has TRBV29-1 and TRBJ1-4, with 7 bases identical to TRBD1. Germline CDR1 reads SQVTM; CDR2 reads ANQGSEA. The J segment lost 3 bases and the V segment lost 5 bases, leaving 3 bases of the junction unmatched. This CDR3 has 13 residues. This chain's CDR3 is CSVSTGANEKLFF. CDR3 DNA sequence: TGCAGCGTTTCAACAGGGGCTAATGAAAAACTGTTTTTT.

This clone has only a few counts. The rearrangement links TRBV4-3 to TRBJ1-2; the D is unclear. This CDR3 region has 16 residues. CDR1 is LGHNA, CDR2 YSLEER, per germline. Trimming shortened V by 1 base and J by 4 bases, and 16 bases separated the two germline ends. The CDR3 coding sequence is TGCGCCAGCAGCCAAGGAGGCCAGAGATCGGGCTATGGCTACACCTTC. Protein product: CASSQGGQRSGYGYTF.

In this sample, this clone turned up a few times. This chain uses TRBV7-8 with TRBJ2-1; D not certain. The CDR3 is 12 amino acids. CDR1 is SGHVS, CDR2 FQNEAQ, per germline. The germline V and J ends were trimmed by 6 bases and 5 bases, with 8 bases remaining between them. The CDR3 coding sequence is TGTGCCAGCAGTCCCGAGCACAATGAGCAGTTCTTC. Amino acids: CASSPEHNEQFF.

The chain combines TRBV7-2 with TRBJ2-3; a weak D match, TRBD2 (6 bases). Trimming shortened V by 2 bases and J by 5 bases, and 11 bases separated the two germline ends. Germline lookup yields CDR1 SGHTA and CDR2 FQGNSA. The length of the CDR3 is 14 residues. CDR3 nucleotides: TGTGCCAGCAGCTTACCCGGGAGAAGAGATACGCAGTATTTT. It translates to CASSLPGRRDTQYF.

A few counts support this clone. V and J are TRBV30 and TRBJ2-5; TRBD1 matches at 8 bases. This CDR3 is built from 13 residues. Germline loops: CDR1 GTSNPN, CDR2 SVGIG (reference sequence). With V trimmed by 2 bases and J by 5 bases, 4 bases remained unmatched. The DNA of the CDR3 is TGTGCCTGGAGTCAGGGGGCTAGTGAGACCCAGTACTTC. It is translated as CAWSQGASETQYF.

J is TRBJ1-1 and V is TRBV6-6; D remains ambiguous. This CDR3 comprises 13 residues. V gave up 5 bases and J gave up 2 bases, with 9 bases separating them. Germline V gene sequence: CDR1 MNHNY, CDR2 SVGAGI (reference sequence). CDR3 protein: CASSSGVNTEAFF. CDR3 coding DNA: TGTGCCAGCAGTAGCGGGGTTAACACTGAAGCTTTCTTT.

This clone showed up just a few times. This sample also contains other DNA sequences that code for the same CDR3. The chain is built from TRBV5-1 and TRBJ2-7, with 10 bases lining up with TRBD1. The germline CDR1 and CDR2 sequences are SGHRS and YFSETQ. CDR3 length equals 15 residues. V shed 0 bases and J 4 bases; nucleotides not matched to a gene: 4. The CDR3 protein is CASSLDGTGVYEQYF. Here the CDR3 DNA reads TGCGCCAGCAGCTTGGACGGGACAGGGGTATACGAGCAGTACTTC.

The rearrangement joins TRBV2 to TRBJ1-5, with 8 bases aligning to TRBD1. V lost 6 bases and J lost 5; bases outside the gene matches: 6. The CDR3 sequence is 14 residues long. CDR1 is SNHLY, CDR2 FYNNEI, per germline. CDR3 sequence: CASRRDRQYQPQHF. CDR3 DNA: TGTGCCAGCAGGAGGGACAGGCAATATCAGCCCCAGCATTTT.

There are a few counts of this clone. V and J are TRBV5-1 and TRBJ2-7; 7 nucleotides line up with TRBD1. V trimming: 4 bases; J trimming: 5 bases; junction bases outside the gene matches: 9. This CDR3 has 14 residues. CDR1 is SGHRS and CDR2 is YFSETQ in the germline V gene. The CDR3 spells CASSQQGMQDEQYF. The CDR3, as DNA: TGCGCCAGCAGCCAACAGGGGATGCAGGACGAGCAGTACTTC. The whole variable domain, filled in from reference TRBV5-1 and TRBJ2-7, reads KAGVTQTPRYLIKTRGQQVTLSCSPISGHRSVSWYQQTPGQGLQFLFEYFSETQRNKGNFPGRFSGRQFSNSRSEMNVSTLELGDSALYLCASSQQGMQDEQYFGPGTRLTVT.

In its sample, this clone was seen a few times. The V gene is TRBV27, the J gene TRBJ2-7; weak D call: TRBD1 (6 bases). Germline V gene data show CDR1 as MNHEY and CDR2 as SMNVEV (reference sequence). Trimming left V 2 bases short and J 5 bases short, with 13 bases between. The CDR3 spans 14 residues. CDR3 DNA: TGTGCCAGCAGTTTACGCAGGGGTGCCCACGAGCAGTACTTC. Amino acid sequence: CASSLRRGAHEQYF.

This clone came up a few times. The V call is TRBV25-1, the J call TRBJ1-2; 10 bases align to TRBD1. The V segment lost 1 base and the J segment 6 bases; nucleotides outside the gene matches: 2. The CDR3 has 14 residues. Germline V gene lookup returns CDR1 MGHDK and CDR2 SYGVNS. The CDR3 bases are TGTGCCAGCAGTGAATCGGACAGGGGGGATGGCTACACCTTC. It translates to CASSESDRGDGYTF.

This clone appeared many times. The chain uses TRBV11-2 and TRBJ2-7, with D possibly being TRBD1 (7 bases). V shed 0 bases and J shed 2 bases, with 17 bases lying between them. Germline V gives CDR1 SGHAT, CDR2 FQNNGV. The CDR3 runs to 17 residues. The CDR3 here is CASSLEGGTVGTYEQYF. The CDR3 DNA sequence: TGTGCCAGCAGCTTAGAGGGCGGGACAGTGGGAACCTACGAGCAGTACTTC.

The chain couples TRBV7-3 to TRBJ2-7; D not certain. The CDR3 is 13 amino acids. Germline CDR1 and CDR2: SGHTA and FQGTGA. V was clipped by 2 bases and J by 5 bases, with 10 bases between them. CDR3 coding DNA: TGTGCCAGCAGCTTAGGTCTATCCAACGAGCAGTACTTC. This encodes CASSLGLSNEQYF.

The chain links TRBV11-2 to TRBJ1-2; D is uncertain. This CDR3 is 14 amino acids long. Germline values: CDR1 SGHAT, CDR2 FQNNGV. V was cut by 9 bases and J by 2 bases, with 16 bases left in between. CDR3 protein: CASQPGISNYGYTF. The CDR3 DNA is TGTGCCAGTCAGCCAGGTATATCCAACTATGGCTACACCTTC.

The sample holds a few counts of this clone. The chain couples TRBV28 to TRBJ2-7; a possible D gene is TRBD1 (5 bases). Germline V lookup: CDR1 MDHEN, CDR2 SYDVKM. CDR3 length: 14 residues. V lost 6 bases, J lost 0 bases, and 12 bases lay in between. CDR3 region: CASRNGQASYEQYF. The CDR3 nucleotides are TGTGCCAGCAGAAACGGACAAGCCTCCTACGAGCAGTACTTC.

This clone appeared a few times. This chain links TRBV30 with TRBJ2-7, with 9 bases matching TRBD2. The length of the CDR3 is 14 residues. Losses at the gene ends were 2 bases for V and 2 bases for J; bases not matched to a gene: 4. Germline V gene lookup returns CDR1 GTSNPN and CDR2 SVGIG (reference sequence). CDR3 sequence (DNA): TGTGCCTGGAGTTTGACTAGCGGAGCCTACGAGCAGTACTTC. It yields the protein CAWSLTSGAYEQYF. Combining the CDR3 with reference TRBV30 and TRBJ2-7 gives the whole variable domain SQTIHQWPATLVQPVGSPLSLECTVEGTSNPNLYWYRQAAGRGLQLLFYSVGIGQISSEVPQNLSASRPQDRQFILSSKKLLLSDSGFYLCAWSLTSGAYEQYFGPGTRLTVT.

The gene calls are TRBV6-5 and TRBJ1-1, with TRBD1 identical over 7 bases. There are 15 residues in the CDR3. Germline loops: CDR1 MNHEY, CDR2 SVGAGI. The ends lost 7 bases at V and 1 base at J; junction bases unmatched: 9. CDR3 in DNA: TGTGCCAGCAAGCAGACAGGGATCGAGAACACTGAAGCTTTCTTT. As protein: CASKQTGIENTEAFF.

This clone was seen many times. The rearrangement links TRBV27 to TRBJ2-7; 10 nucleotides line up with TRBD1. The germline CDR1 and CDR2 sequences are MNHEY and SMNVEV (reference sequence). J lost 6 bases, V lost 4 bases, and 3 bases had no gene match. The CDR3 contains 13 residues. In nucleotides, the CDR3 is TGTGCCAGCAGTTGGACAGGGGGTGGCGAGCAGTACTTC. Residues: CASSWTGGGEQYF.